The subject of this entry is one T cell receptor (beta chain). Its antigen is as yet unknown. The data are from a study of cytomegalovirus exposure and HLA in healthy donors. Study-level findings and limits: An Asian-associated ancestry cluster reportedly showed fewer N-insertions than the approximately 700-donor mean in a later analysis. Later analysis placed DRB1 highest and HLA-C lowest in TCR association rates, which differed by HLA locus.

With V trimmed by 4 bases and J by 2 bases, 12 bases remained unmatched. Germline CDR1 reads SGDLS; CDR2 reads YYNGEE. The CDR3 totals 19 residues. 60 Vbeta and 13 Jbeta primers were used in PCR. Profiled with immunoSEQ multiplex PCR; TCRdb holds only in-frame clones, not every one. The sample has 150,000 to 200,000 clones; 84% are singletons. The chain employs TRBV9 and TRBJ2-6; 10 nucleotides line up with TRBD1. This receptor was identified in a boy aged 5 to 17 in good health and CMV-seronegative. Sequencing was carried out using PBMCs. CDR3 nucleotides: TGTGCCAGCAGCCCTAGGACAGGGGGGATCCCCACTGGGGCCAACGTCCTGACTTTC. Protein sequence: CASSPRTGGIPTGANVLTF.